The 19 T cell receptor beta chains presented below share a single source sample, sequenced in a study of molecular identifiers for immune sequencing clone quantification. TCRdb called the PCR reads again in MiXCR, with one record for every CDR3 protein. This repertoire shows 50,000 to 65,000 distinct CDR3 sequences, 20% to 25% found once; its top ten account for 1.9%. The sequencing input was naive CD8+ T cells from blood, with Jurkat cell RNA spiked in. Subset: FACS-sorted CD8+CD4-CCR7+CD45RA+ naive T cells. The receptors originated from a human donor in good health. Some libraries in this study had Jurkat cell RNA spiked in.

This clonotype was seen many times. The V gene is TRBV30, the J gene TRBJ2-7; weak D call: TRBD1 (5 bases). Trimming took 2 bases from V and 5 from J, leaving 10 bases between them. Germline V gives CDR1 GTSNPN, CDR2 SVGIG (reference sequence). The CDR3 sequence is 12 residues long. CDR3 DNA: TGTGCCTGGAGTTCGGCAGGGAACGAGCAGTACTTC. Its translation is CAWSSAGNEQYF.

This sequence joins TRBV3-1 and TRBJ2-7; perhaps D is TRBD1 or TRBD2 (5 bases each). This CDR3 contains 18 residues. V shed 1 base and J shed 1 base, with 20 bases lying between them. Germline loops: CDR1 LGHDT, CDR2 YNNKEL (reference sequence). In DNA, the CDR3 is TGTGCCAGCAGCCAAGGGGCAACGGACCCTGAGGGGTCCTACGAGCAGTACTTC. Translating it yields CASSQGATDPEGSYEQYF.

On this clonotype: At one boundary the junction diverges from the germline segment, which might be a read error. J is TRBJ1-5 and V is TRBV25-1; unclear D gene. Germline lookup yields CDR1 MGHDK and CDR2 SYGVNS. The CDR3 totals 14 residues. The CDR3 sequence is CASSEYEEYQPQHF. CDR3 DNA sequence: TGTGCCAGCAGTGAATATGAGGAATATCAACCCCAGCATTTT.

This clonotype was seen more than once but under ten times. The V gene is TRBV12-3 or TRBV12-4, the J gene TRBJ1-1; D is possibly TRBD1 (5 bases). V shed 5 bases and J shed 6 bases, with 16 bases lying between them. This CDR3 spans 14 amino acids. The DNA of the CDR3 is TGTGCCAGCAGTCCCGGTAGGGGCCGATCTGAAGCTTTCTTT. It is translated as CASSPGRGRSEAFF.

This clonotype was detected ten times or more. The gene calls are TRBV7-8 and TRBJ2-5, with 9 positions matching TRBD2. Unmatched junction bases numbered 2, after V lost 0 bases and J lost 3 bases. CDR3 length: 15 residues. Germline CDR1 reads SGHVS; CDR2 reads FQNEAQ. The chain's CDR3 is CASSLAASGEETQYF. The CDR3 nucleotides read TGTGCCAGCAGCTTAGCAGCTAGCGGGGAAGAGACCCAGTACTTC. Full variable domain (rest looked up from reference TRBV7-8 and TRBJ2-5): GAGVSQSPRYKVAKRGQDVALRCDPISGHVSLFWYQQALGQGPEFLTYFQNEAQLDKSGLPSDRFFAERPEGSVSTLKIQRTQQEDSAVYLCASSLAASGEETQYFGPGTRLLVL.

Details on this clonotype: This sequence may be a read error, since a much larger clone differs from it by one base. The CDR3 ends on some other residue instead of the conserved phenylalanine or tryptophan, so this is likely a read error. This chain links TRBV4-1 with TRBJ2-1; the D gene is possibly TRBD2 (6 bases). Trimming stripped 5 bases from V and 0 bases from J, with 11 bases between. Germline loops: CDR1 MGHRA, CDR2 YSYEKL. This CDR3 is 15 amino acids long. Written as DNA, the CDR3 is TGCGCCAGCAGCGATAGCGGCCCCTCCTACAATGAGCAGTTCCTC. Translating it yields CASSDSGPSYNEQFL.

This clonotype was seen at least ten times. This sequence joins TRBV10-3 and TRBJ2-7, with 7 positions matching TRBD1. Germline V CDR1 and CDR2: ENHRY, SYGVKD. Trimming cost V 3 bases and J 0 bases; bases outside gene matches: 2. The CDR3 runs 14 residues. The CDR3 bases are TGTGCCATCAGTGAACCAGGGGGCTCCTACGAGCAGTACTTC. Amino acids: CAISEPGGSYEQYF.

In its sample, this clonotype was seen a few times. This chain connects TRBV11-3 to TRBJ2-1; D call uncertain. The CDR3 totals 12 residues. The germline V gene has CDR1 SGHNT and CDR2 YENEEA. V was clipped by 4 bases and J by 7 bases, with 8 bases between them. CDR3 region: CASSSSVNEQFF. The CDR3 DNA is TGTGCCAGCAGCTCCAGCGTGAATGAGCAGTTCTTC. Supplemented by reference TRBV11-3 and TRBJ2-1, the full variable domain reads EAGVVQSPRYKIIEKKQPVAFWCNPISGHNTLYWYLQNLGQGPELLIRYENEEAVDDSQLPKDRFSAERLKGVDSTLKIQPAELGDSAVYLCASSSSVNEQFFGPGTRLTVL.

The table lists this clonotype with many counts. The chain joins TRBV4-3 to TRBJ1-5; D not certain. The CDR3 is 13 amino acids. Trimming shortened V by 2 bases and J by 6 bases, and 8 bases separated the two germline ends. Per the germline V gene, CDR1 is LGHNA and CDR2 is YSLEER. The CDR3 protein is CASSQFRSQPQHF. CDR3 in DNA: TGCGCCAGCAGCCAATTCCGATCTCAGCCCCAGCATTTT.

This clonotype was observed at least ten times. The V and J genes are TRBV6-2 or TRBV6-3 and TRBJ1-1; possible D gene TRBD1, 6 bases. CDR1 is MNHEY and CDR2 is SVGEGT in the germline V gene. The CDR3 runs 15 residues. The V gene lost 8 bases and the J gene lost 4 bases, with 20 bases spanning the gap. The CDR3 here is CASHTSGGLGTEAFF. As DNA, the CDR3 is TGTGCCAGCCACACGAGCGGGGGCCTCGGCACTGAAGCTTTCTTT.

This clonotype has a count of ten or more. This rearrangement joins TRBV29-1 to TRBJ2-5; 9 nucleotides line up with TRBD2. J lost 0 bases, V lost 0 bases, and 17 bases had no gene match. This CDR3 has 20 residues. Germline V CDR1 and CDR2: SQVTM, ANQGSEA. CDR3 DNA sequence: TGCAGCGTTGAAGATCGCTTGTTAGGTGCGACTAGCGGCTACCAAGAGACCCAGTACTTC. Protein product: CSVEDRLLGATSGYQETQYF.

This clonotype was counted ten times or more. The chain uses TRBV11-2 and TRBJ2-3; D possibly matches TRBD1 or TRBD2 (5 bases each). CDR1 and CDR2 from the germline V gene are SGHAT and FQNNGV. V lost 5 bases and J 0 bases, leaving 15 bases between the germline ends. This CDR3 is 16 amino acids long. The DNA for the CDR3 is TGTGCCAGCAGCGGGGGAGAACGGGTCAGCACAGATACGCAGTATTTT. Its protein is CASSGGERVSTDTQYF.

The J gene is TRBJ2-1, the V gene TRBV28; 9 bases are a match to TRBD1. The CDR3 is 15 amino acids. Losses at the gene ends were 4 bases for V and 4 bases for J; bases not matched to a gene: 5. Germline V lookup: CDR1 MDHEN, CDR2 SYDVKM. CDR3 in amino acids: CASSSRDRVYNEQFF. CDR3 nucleotide sequence: TGTGCCAGCAGTTCCCGGGACAGGGTATACAATGAGCAGTTCTTC.

V gene TRBV6-2 or TRBV6-3 combines with J gene TRBJ2-7, with D perhaps matching TRBD1 (6 bases). The ends were cut back, 2 bases at V and 3 bases at J, with 8 bases in the middle. The germline V gene encodes CDR1 MNHEY and CDR2 SVGEGT. This CDR3 is built from 13 residues. Here the CDR3 reads CASSYTQGYEQYF. The CDR3 bases are TGTGCCAGCAGTTACACACAGGGCTACGAGCAGTACTTC.

This clonotype was seen repeatedly, ten times or more. This chain uses TRBV29-1 with TRBJ1-1; D is ambiguous. The CDR3 extends over 11 amino acids. The V end lost 5 bases, the J end lost 4 bases, and 8 bases lay between the germline ends. CDR1 and CDR2 (germline): SQVTM, ANQGSEA. The DNA for the CDR3 is TGCAGCGTTCCCTCCCTCACTGAAGCTTTCTTT. Translation gives CSVPSLTEAFF.

The sample holds a few counts of this clonotype. Being one base from a much bigger clone, this may be a read error. DNA of the CDR3: TGTGCCAGCAGCTCGGACAACAATCAGCCCCCGCATTTT. Its translation: CASSSDNNQPPHF. V usage is TRBV7-2 and J usage is TRBJ1-5, with D possibly matching TRBD1 (5 bases). Germline-derived CDR1 and CDR2 are SGHTA and FQGNSA. The CDR3 has 13 amino acids. Together with reference TRBV7-2 and TRBJ1-5, the CDR3 gives the full variable domain: GAGVSQSPSNKVTEKGKDVELRCDPISGHTALYWYRQSLGQGLEFLIYFQGNSAPDKSGLPSDRFSAERTGGSVSTLTIQRTQQEDSAVYLCASSSDNNQPPHFGDGTRLSIL.

The chain has TRBV5-6 and TRBJ2-7; tentative D call: TRBD1 (5 bases). The CDR3 consists of 15 residues. Germline loops: CDR1 SGHDT, CDR2 YYEEEE. Trimming took off 4 bases at V and 0 bases at J, with 14 bases between the two ends. CDR3 coding DNA: TGTGCCAGCAGCAACGTCAGGGTCAGCTCCTACGAGCAGTACTTC. Encoded protein: CASSNVRVSSYEQYF.

This clonotype appeared many times. The chain combines TRBV7-2 with TRBJ1-1; D is possibly TRBD1 (5 bases). The germline gives CDR1 SGHTA, CDR2 FQGNSA. The CDR3 contains 15 residues. The ends were cut back, 5 bases at V and 4 bases at J, with 17 bases in the middle. The CDR3 nucleotides read TGTGCCAGCAGCCCGGGACGGGGTCTTGGCACTGAAGCTTTCTTT. This gives the protein CASSPGRGLGTEAFF.

This clonotype was seen ten or more times. The CDR3 sequence is CSGSGAFTDTQYF. The CDR3 DNA reads TGCAGCGGCTCAGGGGCCTTCACAGATACGCAGTATTTT. This sequence joins TRBV29-1 and TRBJ2-3; D is possibly TRBD1 (6 bases). Deletions cut 7 bases from V and 2 bases from J, with 13 bases between. The CDR3 is made up of 13 amino acids. Germline V gene sequence: CDR1 SQVTM, CDR2 ANQGSEA.